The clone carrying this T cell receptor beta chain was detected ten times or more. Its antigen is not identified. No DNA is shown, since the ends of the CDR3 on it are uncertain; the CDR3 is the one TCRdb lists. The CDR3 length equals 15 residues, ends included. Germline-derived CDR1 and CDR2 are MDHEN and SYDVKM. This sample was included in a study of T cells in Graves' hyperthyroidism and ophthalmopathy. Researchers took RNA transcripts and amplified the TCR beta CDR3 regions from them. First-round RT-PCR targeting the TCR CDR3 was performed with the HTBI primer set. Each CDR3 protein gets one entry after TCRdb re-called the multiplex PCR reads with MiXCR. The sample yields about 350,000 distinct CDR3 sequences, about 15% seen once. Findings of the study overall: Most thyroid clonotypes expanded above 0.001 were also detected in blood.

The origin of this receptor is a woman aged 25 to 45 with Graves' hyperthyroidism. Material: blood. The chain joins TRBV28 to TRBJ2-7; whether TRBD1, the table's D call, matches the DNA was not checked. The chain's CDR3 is CASSSSGQHSYEQYF.